This passage covers 18 T cell receptor beta chains from one sample sequenced in a study of shared clonotypes between healthy human individuals. TCRdb's table, derived via immunoSEQ multiplex PCR, lists solely in-frame clones and lacks some. Found here are over a million clones, more than 75% of them singletons; the top ten hold 0.6% to 0.7%. Sequencing used memory CD4+ T cells from PBMCs. Described subset: CD45RA-negative fraction. The receptors derive from a man in his late teens or twenties in good health. Some clones in this sample may be carry-over from other donors' samples.

With respect to this clone: This may be a read error, as it is one base from a much larger clone. The chain has TRBV18 and TRBJ1-1; D possibly corresponds to TRBD1 (6 bases). This CDR3 has 12 amino acids. V was shortened by 6 bases and J by 1 base, with 6 bases between the two germline ends. Germline CDR1 and CDR2: KGHSH and LQKENI. DNA for the CDR3: TGTGCCAGCTCGGACAGGAACACTGAAGCTTTCTTT. Translating it yields CASSDRNTEAFF.

The gene calls are TRBV7-9 and TRBJ2-1, with 14 nucleotides matching TRBD2. This CDR3 is 18 amino acids long. V dropped 1 base and J dropped 10; count of bases not matched to a gene: 12. Germline values: CDR1 SEHNR, CDR2 FQNEAQ (reference sequence). The CDR3 protein is CASSLVWGLAGAGQEQFF. DNA of the CDR3: TGTGCCAGCAGCTTAGTTTGGGGACTAGCGGGAGCCGGCCAAGAGCAGTTCTTC.

In this sample, this clone turned up a few times. The V call is TRBV5-1, the J call TRBJ1-6; D is undetermined. Trimming pared 0 bases from V and 0 bases from J, leaving 4 bases between. Germline CDR1 is SGHRS and CDR2 is YFSETQ. The CDR3 runs to 15 residues. In nucleotides, the CDR3 is TGCGCCAGCAGCTTGGGGAGCTCCTATAATTCACCCCTCCACTTT. Encoded protein: CASSLGSSYNSPLHF.

This sequence joins TRBV9 and TRBJ2-2; D is perhaps TRBD2 (5 bases). Germline V lookup: CDR1 SGDLS, CDR2 YYNGEE. This CDR3 comprises 16 residues. V was pared by 0 bases and J by 7 bases, with 16 bases between. The CDR3 coding sequence is TGTGCCAGCAGCGTAGCTACCCTAGCTTTAGGCGGGGAGCTGTTTTTT. Protein: CASSVATLALGGELFF. The full variable domain, with the rest looked up from reference TRBV9 and TRBJ2-2, is DSGVTQTPKHLITATGQRVTLRCSPRSGDLSVYWYQQSLDQGLQFLIQYYNGEERAKGNILERFSAQQFPDLHSELNLSSLELGDSALYFCASSVATLALGGELFFGEGSRLTVL.

The rearrangement joins TRBV30 to TRBJ1-5; D may be TRBD1 (5 bases). V gave up 1 base and J gave up 5 bases, with 12 bases separating them. This CDR3 has 14 amino acids. CDR1 is GTSNPN, CDR2 SVGIG, per germline (reference sequence). The CDR3 sequence: CAWSGLTDYQPQHF. CDR3 in DNA: TGTGCCTGGAGTGGGTTGACAGACTATCAGCCCCAGCATTTT.

The chain joins TRBV11-2 to TRBJ2-6, with 8 positions matching TRBD2. CDR1 and CDR2 (germline): SGHAT, FQNNGV. This CDR3 is built from 19 residues. V lost 4 bases, J lost 0 bases, and 11 bases stayed unmatched. CDR3: CASSSYGGAPLSGANVLTF. Here the CDR3 DNA reads TGTGCCAGCAGCTCCTACGGGGGGGCTCCACTCTCTGGGGCCAACGTCCTGACTTTC. Combining the CDR3 with reference TRBV11-2 and TRBJ2-6 gives the whole variable domain EAGVAQSPRYKIIEKRQSVAFWCNPISGHATLYWYQQILGQGPKLLIQFQNNGVVDDSQLPKDRFSAERLKGVDSTLKIQPAKLEDSAVYLCASSSYGGAPLSGANVLTFGAGSRLTVL.

This rearrangement joins TRBV2 to TRBJ1-5; D might be TRBD1 (6 bases). Deletions cut 7 bases from V and 0 bases from J, with 10 bases between. Looked up from germline, CDR1 is SNHLY and CDR2 is FYNNEI. The CDR3 spans 14 residues. This CDR3 reads CASTGASSNQPQHF. The CDR3 DNA reads as TGTGCCAGCACAGGGGCATCTAGCAATCAGCCCCAGCATTTT.

Worth noting for this clone: The same CDR3 arises from other DNA sequences in this sample as well. The V and J genes are TRBV5-1 and TRBJ2-5, with 7 bases fitting TRBD1. J lost 1 base, V lost 4 bases, and 4 bases had no gene match. Germline V gene data show CDR1 as SGHRS and CDR2 as YFSETQ. The CDR3 contains 14 residues. CDR3 sequence: CASSPGQVQETQYF. The CDR3 DNA reads as TGCGCCAGCAGCCCTGGACAGGTCCAAGAGACCCAGTACTTC.

The chain combines TRBV30 with TRBJ1-5; D is perhaps TRBD1 (5 bases). Trimming removed 0 bases from V and 7 bases from J, with 19 bases in between. The length of the CDR3 is 16 residues. Germline CDR1 is GTSNPN and CDR2 is SVGIG (reference sequence). The CDR3 region is CAWSVFSSGRGQPQHF. The CDR3 bases are TGTGCCTGGAGTGTATTTTCTAGTGGAAGGGGCCAGCCCCAGCATTTT.

V is TRBV18 and J is TRBJ2-1; 9 bases match TRBD2. This CDR3 is built from 16 residues. CDR1 KGHSH and CDR2 LQKENI come from the germline V gene. J gave up 7 bases and V 3 bases, and 10 bases lay outside the gene matches. CDR3 region: CASSPPGREGLNEQFF. The CDR3 bases are TGTGCCAGCTCACCCCCCGGGCGGGAGGGCCTGAATGAGCAGTTCTTC.

This clone was recorded many times. This rearrangement joins TRBV4-1 to TRBJ2-3, with 13 bases aligning to TRBD2. Germline trimming cut 7 bases from V and 4 bases from J; bases unmatched to any gene: 8. CDR3 length: 16 amino acids. Looked up from germline, CDR1 is MGHRA and CDR2 is YSYEKL. The CDR3, as DNA: TGCGCCAGCATGAGACTAGCGGGAGGAAACTCAGATACGCAGTATTTT. The encoded protein is CASMRLAGGNSDTQYF.

As to this clone: The same CDR3 can be traced to other DNA sequences in this sample. The V call is TRBV7-9, the J call TRBJ2-7; D is uncertain. Trimming left V 3 bases short and J 4 bases short, with 7 bases between. This CDR3 contains 12 residues. CDR1 is SEHNR and CDR2 is FQNEAQ in the germline V gene (reference sequence). The CDR3 sequence is CASSLLRYEQYF. The CDR3 bases are TGTGCCAGCAGCTTGTTGCGTTACGAGCAGTACTTC. Based on the CDR3 plus reference TRBV7-9 and TRBJ2-7, the full variable domain is DTGVSQNPRHKITKRGQNVTFRCDPISEHNRLYWYRQTLGQGPEFLTYFQNEAQLEKSRLLSDRFSAERPKGSFSTLEIQRTEQGDSAMYLCASSLLRYEQYFGPGTRLTVT.

This clone was counted only a few times. J is TRBJ2-7 and V is TRBV5-1, with unresolved D. CDR3 size: 14 residues. The V and J ends lost 1 base and 3 bases respectively, with 11 bases between them. Germline lookup yields CDR1 SGHRS and CDR2 YFSETQ. The CDR3 region is CASSLLSGGYEQYF. CDR3 nucleotides: TGCGCCAGCAGCTTGTTAAGTGGTGGCTACGAGCAGTACTTC.

A remark on this clone: The same CDR3 can be traced to other DNA sequences in this sample. The genes are TRBV7-9 and TRBJ2-7, with a possible D match to TRBD2 (6 bases). Germline V CDR1 and CDR2: SEHNR, FQNEAQ (reference sequence). The CDR3 spans 14 residues. V lost 1 base and J 1 base, leaving 8 bases between the germline ends. CDR3 residues: CASSLGGVSYEQYF. CDR3 DNA sequence: TGTGCCAGCAGCTTAGGCGGGGTTTCCTACGAGCAGTACTTC.

This chain connects TRBV30 to TRBJ1-1; TRBD1 might be the D (5 bases). V was pared by 4 bases and J by 0 bases, with 9 bases between. There are 13 residues in the CDR3. Germline V gives CDR1 GTSNPN, CDR2 SVGIG (reference sequence). The CDR3, as DNA: TGTGCCTGGATGAGGGGTCTGAACACTGAAGCTTTCTTT. It specifies CAWMRGLNTEAFF.

V and J are TRBV30 and TRBJ1-1, with 7 bases matching TRBD1. After removal of 8 bases from V and 8 bases from J, the junction contained 8 bases not matched to a gene. Germline loops: CDR1 GTSNPN, CDR2 SVGIG (reference sequence). This CDR3 is built from 11 residues. CDR3 region: CARTDRLEAFF. DNA for the CDR3: TGTGCCCGGACGGACAGGCTAGAAGCTTTCTTT. Full variable domain (missing parts from reference TRBV30 and TRBJ1-1): SQTIHQWPATLVQPVGSPLSLECTVEGTSNPNLYWYRQAAGRGLQLLFYSVGIGQISSEVPQNLSASRPQDRQFILSSKKLLLSDSGFYLCARTDRLEAFFGQGTRLTVV.

This clone was recorded many times. The chain links TRBV7-9 to TRBJ2-1; D remains ambiguous. The germline V gene has CDR1 SEHNR and CDR2 FQNEAQ (reference sequence). V gave up 5 bases and J gave up 9 bases, with 14 bases separating them. CDR3 size: 13 residues. The chain's CDR3 is CASSLWSASEQFF. CDR3 sequence (DNA): TGTGCCAGCAGCCTATGGTCGGCTAGTGAGCAGTTCTTC. The entire variable domain, with the rest obtained from reference TRBV7-9 and TRBJ2-1, is as follows: DTGVSQNPRHKITKRGQNVTFRCDPISEHNRLYWYRQTLGQGPEFLTYFQNEAQLEKSRLLSDRFSAERPKGSFSTLEIQRTEQGDSAMYLCASSLWSASEQFFGPGTRLTVL.

The gene calls are TRBV2 and TRBJ1-1; 8 nucleotides line up with TRBD1. The CDR3 loop spans 15 amino acids. With V trimmed by 6 bases and J by 1 base, 7 bases remained unmatched. Looked up from germline, CDR1 is SNHLY and CDR2 is FYNNEI. The CDR3 sequence: CASSFLGQGNTEAFF. In nucleotides, the CDR3 is TGTGCCAGCAGCTTCTTAGGACAGGGGAACACTGAAGCTTTCTTT.